These 26 T cell receptor beta chains were all obtained from the same sample, sequenced in a study of blood T cell repertoires in COVID-19. Clones were read by immunoSEQ multiplex PCR, and TCRdb kept only the in-frame ones, dropping some. The table lists roughly 75,000 clones, 85% of them singletons. Sequenced input: peripheral blood. The receptors derive from a man over 45 with COVID-19, enrolled during active disease.

The chain links TRBV29-1 to TRBJ1-2; 9 bases fit TRBD1. The germline CDR1 and CDR2 sequences are SQVTM and ANQGSEA. CDR3 length equals 15 residues. V gave up 5 bases and J gave up 3 bases; unmatched junction bases: 10. As DNA, the CDR3 is TGCAGCGTTCCGGGACAGGGTTCGTCCTACTATGGCTACACCTTC. It translates to CSVPGQGSSYYGYTF. Full variable domain (rest looked up from reference TRBV29-1 and TRBJ1-2): SAVISQKPSRDICQRGTSLTIQCQVDSQVTMMFWYRQQPGQSLTLIATANQGSEATYESGFVIDKFPISRPNLTFSTLTVSNMSPEDSSIYLCSVPGQGSSYYGYTFGSGTRLTVV.

The sample holds a few counts of this clone. The gene calls are TRBV6-2 or TRBV6-3 and TRBJ1-1; D ambiguous. The CDR3 spans 14 residues. CDR1 MNHEY and CDR2 SVGEGT come from the germline V gene. V shed 0 bases and J shed 0 bases, with 5 bases lying between them. The CDR3 coding sequence is TGTGCCAGCAGTTACTCGGCAGTGAACACTGAAGCTTTCTTT. Translating gives CASSYSAVNTEAFF.

This chain links TRBV19 with TRBJ2-1, with a weak D call TRBD1 (6 bases). V lost 6 bases, J lost 0 bases, and 9 bases lay in between. Germline V gives CDR1 LNHDA, CDR2 SQIVND (reference sequence). This CDR3 comprises 14 residues. CDR3 coding DNA: TGTGCCAGTAGGAGGGGGAGCTCCTACAATGAGCAGTTCTTC. Translated, it gives CASRRGSSYNEQFF.

The gene calls are TRBV19 and TRBJ2-7, with 10 bases that match TRBD1. CDR3 length equals 13 residues. Germline lookup yields CDR1 LNHDA and CDR2 SQIVND (reference sequence). The V and J ends lost 8 bases and 5 bases, in that order; junction bases with no gene match: 6. Here the CDR3 reads CASGPGQGNEQYF. The CDR3 DNA reads as TGTGCCAGTGGCCCGGGACAGGGGAACGAGCAGTACTTC.

The chain combines TRBV4-1 with TRBJ2-7, with D possibly being TRBD2 (6 bases). The CDR3 is 14 amino acids. Germline V lookup: CDR1 MGHRA, CDR2 YSYEKL. Trimming pared 1 base from V and 5 bases from J, leaving 12 bases between. CDR3 residues: CASSQGFGSDEQYF. The CDR3 DNA follows: TGCGCCAGCAGCCAAGGCTTCGGGAGTGACGAGCAGTACTTC.

The CDR3 DNA follows: TGCAGCGTCCGGACTAGCGGGAGTTCTGGGGCCAACGTCCTGACTTTC. Translation gives CSVRTSGSSGANVLTF. This sequence joins TRBV29-1 and TRBJ2-6, with 13 bases identical to TRBD2. V lost 6 bases, J lost 1 base, and 3 bases stayed unmatched. Germline-derived CDR1 and CDR2 are SQVTM and ANQGSEA. The CDR3 length is 16 residues.

Only a few counts were recorded for this clone. The chain is built from TRBV7-2 and TRBJ1-1; 7 positions agree with TRBD1. The CDR3 length is 13 residues. J was trimmed by 7 bases and V by 5 bases; bases with no gene match: 7. Germline V lookup: CDR1 SGHTA, CDR2 FQGNSA. The CDR3 sequence: CASSPLRDSEAFF. As DNA, the CDR3 is TGTGCCAGCAGCCCTCTCCGGGACAGTGAAGCTTTCTTT.

This clone was detected only once. The V call is TRBV13, the J call TRBJ2-3; perhaps TRBD2 as D (5 bases). There are 16 residues in the CDR3. V was shortened by 2 bases and J by 0 bases, with 12 bases between the two germline ends. The germline V gene has CDR1 PRHDT and CDR2 FYEKMQ (reference sequence). The CDR3 DNA sequence: TGTGCCAGCAGCTTAAGAGGGAGCTCTAGCACAGATACGCAGTATTTT. It translates to CASSLRGSSSTDTQYF.

Concerning this clone: This same CDR3 is encoded by further DNA sequences in the sample. The chain couples TRBV18 to TRBJ2-5; D ambiguous. V was pared by 3 bases and J by 0 bases, with 2 bases between. Germline V gives CDR1 KGHSH, CDR2 LQKENI. The CDR3 consists of 12 residues. CDR3 nucleotides: TGTGCCAGCTCACCTAACCAAGAGACCCAGTACTTC. As protein: CASSPNQETQYF.

V is TRBV2 and J is TRBJ2-6; D perhaps matches TRBD2 (5 bases). Between the trimmed V and J ends, which lost 3 bases and 5 bases, there was a span of 8 bases. This CDR3 has 14 residues. CDR1 and CDR2 (germline): SNHLY, FYNNEI. Here the CDR3 reads CASSDRGRANVLTF. The CDR3 DNA reads as TGTGCCAGCAGTGATCGGGGTAGGGCCAACGTCCTGACTTTC.

This clone was counted a single time. The chain carries TRBV5-5 and TRBJ1-1; 8 bases are a match to TRBD1. The CDR3 length is 17 residues. The V gene end was trimmed by 4 bases and the J gene end by 4 bases; junction bases not matched to a gene: 15. Germline loops: CDR1 SGHKS, CDR2 YYEKEE (reference sequence). For the CDR3, the DNA is TGTGCCAGCAGCCGTACAGGACAGGGAGGGCGGGTCACTGAAGCTTTCTTT. Its protein product is CASSRTGQGGRVTEAFF.

The chain has TRBV30 and TRBJ2-5, with D uncertain. Trimming cost V 3 bases and J 7 bases, with 12 bases left between them. This CDR3 has 12 amino acids. Germline values: CDR1 GTSNPN, CDR2 SVGIG (reference sequence). Here the CDR3 DNA reads TGTGCCTGGAGCTCAGGCATGGGGACCCAGTACTTC. Its protein is CAWSSGMGTQYF. The full variable domain, with the rest looked up from reference TRBV30 and TRBJ2-5, is SQTIHQWPATLVQPVGSPLSLECTVEGTSNPNLYWYRQAAGRGLQLLFYSVGIGQISSEVPQNLSASRPQDRQFILSSKKLLLSDSGFYLCAWSSGMGTQYFGPGTRLLVL.

This chain uses TRBV15 with TRBJ2-7; possibly TRBD2 for D (5 bases). The ends were cut back, 0 bases at V and 7 bases at J, with 10 bases in the middle. Germline CDR1 LNHNV, CDR2 YYDKDF (reference sequence). The CDR3 covers 13 residues. The CDR3 loop is CATSRDLGREQYF. The CDR3 region has the DNA TGTGCCACCAGCAGAGATCTAGGGAGAGAGCAGTACTTC.

The chain combines TRBV29-1 with TRBJ1-1; D gene uncertain. V was pared by 7 bases and J by 11 bases, with 20 bases between. CDR1 is SQVTM and CDR2 is ANQGSEA in the germline V gene. This CDR3 is built from 12 residues. CDR3 sequence: CSGYTVFLGAFF. The CDR3 bases are TGCAGCGGCTATACAGTGTTTCTCGGCGCTTTCTTT.

This clone was detected only once. V usage is TRBV6-6 and J usage is TRBJ1-2; 12 bases match TRBD1. The junction had 3 bases not matched to a gene; V was cut back by 2 bases and J by 8 bases. Germline CDR1 and CDR2: MNHNY and SVGAGI (reference sequence). The length of the CDR3 is 14 residues. The CDR3 DNA reads TGTGCCAGCAGTTACAGGGACAGGGGGCGAGGCTACACCTTC. Its translation is CASSYRDRGRGYTF.

V gene TRBV18 combines with J gene TRBJ1-4; D call uncertain. The CDR3 is 16 residues long. Germline-derived CDR1 and CDR2 are KGHSH and LQKENI. The V end lost 1 base, the J end lost 0 bases, and 9 bases lay between the germline ends. CDR3 sequence (DNA): TGTGCCAGCTCACCACGGGCCCGAGCAACTAATGAAAAACTGTTTTTT. This encodes CASSPRARATNEKLFF.

This chain uses TRBV6-5 with TRBJ1-5; D is possibly TRBD1 (6 bases). The CDR3 contains 14 residues. CDR1 MNHEY and CDR2 SVGAGI come from the germline V gene. Trimming stripped 7 bases from V and 5 bases from J, with 15 bases between. The CDR3 DNA reads as TGTGCCAGCAAGGGGGGGGATCCATATCAGCCCCAGCATTTT. It codes for CASKGGDPYQPQHF.

The chain is built from TRBV24-1 and TRBJ2-2; D gene ambiguous. This CDR3 has 16 amino acids. V lost 2 bases to trimming and J lost 1 base, with 10 bases between them. Germline V gives CDR1 KGHDR, CDR2 SFDVKD. CDR3 region: CATSDSLTQNTGELFF. CDR3 bases: TGTGCCACCAGTGATTCCCTAACCCAGAACACCGGGGAGCTGTTTTTT.

The V call is TRBV10-3, the J call TRBJ2-6, with TRBD1 matching 9 bases. CDR3 size: 16 residues. V trimming: 8 bases; J trimming: 0 bases; junction bases outside the gene matches: 5. The germline V gene encodes CDR1 ENHRY and CDR2 SYGVKD. CDR3 sequence (DNA): TGTGCCATCGGGACAGGGTTTGGCTCTGGGGCCAACGTCCTGACTTTC. Amino acid sequence: CAIGTGFGSGANVLTF.

The CDR3 loop reads CASSGLRSGRAYEQYF. For the CDR3, the DNA is TGCGCCAGCAGCGGTCTTCGGAGCGGGAGGGCTTACGAGCAGTACTTC. This chain uses TRBV5-1 with TRBJ2-7; TRBD2 aligns across 10 bases. This CDR3 is 16 amino acids long. Germline trimming cut 4 bases from V and 4 bases from J; bases unmatched to any gene: 11. CDR1 and CDR2 (germline): SGHRS, YFSETQ.

In its sample, this clone was seen once. The gene calls are TRBV5-1 and TRBJ2-3; 7 nucleotides line up with TRBD2. V was clipped by 0 bases and J by 4 bases; unmatched bases: 5. In germline, CDR1 is SGHRS, CDR2 YFSETQ. The CDR3 sequence is 15 residues long. DNA for the CDR3: TGCGCCAGCAGCTTGGGCTACCGGGAGGCAGATACGCAGTATTTT. This gives the protein CASSLGYREADTQYF.

The rearrangement links TRBV19 to TRBJ1-1; a possible D gene is TRBD1 (6 bases). The V end was cut by 7 bases, the J end by 5 bases, with 14 bases between. This CDR3 comprises 13 residues. CDR1 is LNHDA, CDR2 SQIVND, per germline (reference sequence). Here the CDR3 reads CASMGASGTEAFF. The CDR3 nucleotides are TGTGCCAGTATGGGGGCCTCTGGTACTGAAGCTTTCTTT. Combining the CDR3 with reference TRBV19 and TRBJ1-1 gives the whole variable domain DGGITQSPKYLFRKEGQNVTLSCEQNLNHDAMYWYRQDPGQGLRLIYYSQIVNDFQKGDIAEGYSVSREKKESFPLTVTSAQKNPTAFYLCASMGASGTEAFFGQGTRLTVV.

The chain couples TRBV6-5 to TRBJ1-1; D is undetermined. Germline V CDR1 and CDR2: MNHEY, SVGAGI. V was trimmed by 5 bases and J by 6 bases, leaving 13 bases between them. This CDR3 is built from 13 residues. The CDR3 sequence is CASSRTADAEAFF. CDR3 coding DNA: TGTGCCAGCAGTCGGACTGCCGACGCTGAAGCTTTCTTT.

The rearrangement uses TRBV11-2 and TRBJ2-7; D uncertain. Germline V lookup: CDR1 SGHAT, CDR2 FQNNGV. Trimming stripped 2 bases from V and 2 bases from J, with 7 bases between. The CDR3 contains 13 residues. In DNA form, the CDR3 reads TGTGCCAGCAGCTTAACAGAGCCCTACGAGCAGTACTTC. This gives the protein CASSLTEPYEQYF.

The rearrangement links TRBV3-1 (or the pseudogene TRBV3-2) to TRBJ2-7; 7 positions match TRBD1. CDR1 and CDR2 from the germline V gene are LGHDT and YNNKEL (reference sequence). The CDR3 is made up of 16 amino acids. Losses at the gene ends were 3 bases for V and 2 bases for J; bases not matched to a gene: 10. CDR3 in amino acids: CASSHDPGTDPYEQYF. CDR3 in DNA: TGTGCCAGCAGCCATGATCCCGGGACAGATCCCTACGAGCAGTACTTC.

The rearrangement links TRBV6-1 to TRBJ2-5; TRBD1 might be the D (5 bases). With 1 base removed from V and 6 bases from J, the gap between germline ends came to 15 bases. The CDR3 is made up of 15 amino acids. Germline lookup yields CDR1 MNHNS and CDR2 SASEGT. The CDR3 sequence is CASSEGSAGWQTQYF. CDR3 in DNA: TGTGCCAGCAGTGAAGGGTCGGCAGGGTGGCAGACCCAGTACTTC.